What follows are 31 T cell receptor beta chains derived from one specimen sequenced in a study of T cells after yellow fever vaccination. TCRdb recomputed calls from the 5' RACE reads with MiXCR, one row per CDR3 protein. In the table there are more than 65,000 distinct CDR3 sequences, about an eighth of which are singletons. The sample was CD8+ T cells not binding an NS4B(214-222) dextramer, sorted from PBMCs, taken roughly 23 days after the first yellow fever vaccination. These receptor sequences come from a man between 18 and 29 years old who received the YFV17D yellow fever vaccine.

This clonotype has just a few counts. The chain has TRBV6-5 and TRBJ2-5; unclear D gene. Germline lookup yields CDR1 MNHEY and CDR2 SVGAGI. V lost 2 bases and J 5 bases, leaving 15 bases between the germline ends. The CDR3 sequence is 15 residues long. CDR3: CASSYPPSPGETQYF. In DNA form, the CDR3 reads TGTGCCAGCAGTTACCCACCAAGCCCTGGGGAGACCCAGTACTTC.

In its sample, this clonotype was seen a few times. This chain connects TRBV7-8 to TRBJ2-3; 10 bases map to TRBD2. Germline V gives CDR1 SGHVS, CDR2 FQNEAQ. V lost 5 bases to trimming and J lost 2 bases; unmatched junction nucleotides: 7. The CDR3 is made up of 16 amino acids. The CDR3 coding sequence is TGTGCCAGCAGCCCCCTGCTAGCGGGAGTCACAGATACGCAGTATTTT. It translates to CASSPLLAGVTDTQYF.

This rearrangement joins TRBV6-1 to TRBJ1-4; no reliable D call. The germline V gene has CDR1 MNHNS and CDR2 SASEGT. The CDR3 length is 15 residues. The V gene lost 8 bases and the J gene lost 7 bases, with 20 bases spanning the gap. The CDR3 sequence is CASADGGVRGEKLFF. The CDR3 nucleotides read TGTGCCAGCGCGGACGGTGGGGTTCGAGGTGAAAAACTGTTTTTT.

The chain combines TRBV29-1 with TRBJ1-1; D unclear. In germline, CDR1 is SQVTM, CDR2 ANQGSEA. V was shortened by 5 bases and J by 0 bases, with 4 bases between the two germline ends. There are 11 residues in the CDR3. The CDR3 here is CSVQLNTEAFF. DNA of the CDR3: TGCAGCGTTCAGTTGAACACTGAAGCTTTCTTT.

The chain combines TRBV10-3 with TRBJ2-5, with D perhaps TRBD2 (6 bases). V was shortened by 3 bases and J by 2 bases, with 10 bases between the two germline ends. This CDR3 is 14 amino acids long. CDR1 and CDR2 from the germline V gene are ENHRY and SYGVKD. CDR3: CAISEVGGQETQYF. The CDR3 bases are TGTGCCATCAGTGAAGTGGGGGGACAAGAGACCCAGTACTTC.

In its sample, this clonotype was seen a few times. V usage is TRBV12-3 or TRBV12-4 and J usage is TRBJ2-7; tentative D call: TRBD2 (6 bases). V was shortened by 6 bases and J by 4 bases, with 16 bases between the two germline ends. The CDR3 is 14 residues long. The DNA for the CDR3 is TGTGCCAGCAGCCACAGTCGGGACTTATACGAGCAGTACTTC. This sequence encodes CASSHSRDLYEQYF.

The chain employs TRBV20-1 and TRBJ2-1; 9 nucleotides align to TRBD2. This CDR3 has 16 residues. Germline lookup yields CDR1 DFQATT and CDR2 SNEGSKA (reference sequence). V trimming: 4 bases; J trimming: 6 bases; junction bases outside the gene matches: 13. CDR3 in DNA: TGCAGTGCTATTCCGAGCGGGGGGTTCCTCGGCAATGAGCAGTTCTTC. Protein product: CSAIPSGGFLGNEQFF.

The V call is TRBV9, the J call TRBJ2-1; 8 bases map to TRBD1. Losses at the gene ends were 2 bases for V and 13 bases for J; bases not matched to a gene: 11. There are 14 residues in the CDR3. CDR1 is SGDLS, CDR2 YYNGEE, per germline. CDR3: CASSVLDRGAEQFF. The DNA for the CDR3 is TGTGCCAGCAGCGTCCTCGACAGGGGCGCTGAACAGTTCTTC.

V is TRBV7-2 and J is TRBJ2-3; D remains unclear. Germline lookup yields CDR1 SGHTA and CDR2 FQGNSA. Trimming left V 3 bases short and J 5 bases short, with 6 bases between. The length of the CDR3 is 12 residues. Here the CDR3 DNA reads TGTGCCAGCAGCTTCACGGGAGATACGCAGTATTTT. Encoded protein: CASSFTGDTQYF.

This clonotype was detected only a few times. V gene TRBV4-1 combines with J gene TRBJ2-7, with D maybe TRBD2 (6 bases). Germline lookup yields CDR1 MGHRA and CDR2 YSYEKL. The CDR3 is 12 amino acids. Trimming cost V 2 bases and J 6 bases, with 8 bases left between them. The CDR3 sequence is CASSQPRGEQYF. The CDR3 coding sequence is TGCGCCAGCAGCCAACCGCGGGGCGAGCAGTACTTC.

The CDR3 region is CASSLLTSVHEQYF. The CDR3 DNA reads TGTGCCAGCAGCCTTCTAACTAGCGTCCACGAGCAGTACTTC. The rearrangement uses TRBV7-2 and TRBJ2-7, with 7 bases lining up with TRBD2. Germline CDR1 SGHTA, CDR2 FQGNSA. This CDR3 has 14 residues. The junction had 9 bases not matched to a gene; V was cut back by 5 bases and J by 5 bases.

The J gene is TRBJ2-3, the V gene TRBV7-9, with D hard to call. This CDR3 is 11 amino acids long. V lost 5 bases, J lost 2 bases, and 2 bases lay in between. Germline V gene lookup returns CDR1 SEHNR and CDR2 FQNEAQ (reference sequence). This CDR3 is CASSHTDTQYF. CDR3 nucleotide sequence: TGTGCCAGCAGCCACACAGATACGCAGTATTTT.

V usage is TRBV7-2 and J usage is TRBJ1-2; D gene ambiguous. CDR3 length: 14 residues. Germline V lookup: CDR1 SGHTA, CDR2 FQGNSA. The V end was cut by 3 bases, the J end by 3 bases, with 11 bases between. The CDR3 reads CASSFRSTDYGYTF. CDR3 DNA sequence: TGTGCCAGCAGCTTCCGCAGCACCGACTATGGCTACACCTTC.

In this sample, this clonotype turned up a few times. V usage is TRBV6-1 and J usage is TRBJ1-6, with TRBD1 as a possible D gene (6 bases). There are 14 residues in the CDR3. Germline CDR1 MNHNS, CDR2 SASEGT. The germline V and J ends were trimmed by 7 bases and 6 bases, with 13 bases remaining between them. In DNA form, the CDR3 reads TGTGCCAGCACCGTCAGGGGTTTTAATTCACCCCTCCACTTT. Translated: CASTVRGFNSPLHF.

This rearrangement joins TRBV29-1 to TRBJ2-2; D is tentatively TRBD1 or TRBD2 (6 bases each). In germline, CDR1 is SQVTM, CDR2 ANQGSEA. This CDR3 comprises 13 residues. V was cut by 5 bases and J by 6 bases, with 13 bases left in between. CDR3 amino acids: CSVTPGEAGELFF. The CDR3 region has the DNA TGCAGCGTTACCCCAGGGGAGGCCGGGGAGCTGTTTTTT.

The chain recombines TRBV12-3 or TRBV12-4 with TRBJ1-2, with D possibly matching TRBD1 (5 bases). Trimming removed 6 bases from V and 4 bases from J, with 9 bases in between. The CDR3 is made up of 12 amino acids. CDR3 in DNA: TGTGCCAGCAGCCTGACAGCCTATGGCTACACCTTC. Translation: CASSLTAYGYTF.

The chain has TRBV4-1 and TRBJ1-2; 7 bases fit TRBD1. Germline lookup yields CDR1 MGHRA and CDR2 YSYEKL. This CDR3 contains 17 residues. V lost 1 base and J lost 8; bases outside the gene matches: 16. The CDR3 nucleotides read TGCGCCAGCAGCCAAGTCAGGGGACAGATCTATTTACAGGGCTACACCTTC. It specifies CASSQVRGQIYLQGYTF.

Ten or more counts support this clonotype. The rearrangement joins TRBV29-1 to TRBJ2-1; TRBD1 matches 8 bases. The junction had 12 bases not matched to a gene; V was cut back by 6 bases and J by 8 bases. This CDR3 is built from 14 residues. CDR1 and CDR2 (germline): SQVTM, ANQGSEA. CDR3 bases: TGCAGCGTGTCCGGGACAGGCTACGATGATGAGCAGTTCTTC. Its protein product is CSVSGTGYDDEQFF.

This clonotype turned up a few times. The chain recombines TRBV7-2 with TRBJ2-1, with D perhaps matching TRBD2 (7 bases). Germline lookup yields CDR1 SGHTA and CDR2 FQGNSA. V lost 6 bases, J lost 7 bases, and 19 bases lay in between. This CDR3 comprises 15 residues. This chain's CDR3 is CASRAFRGALNEQFF. CDR3 sequence (DNA): TGTGCCAGCAGGGCCTTTCGGGGGGCCTTGAATGAGCAGTTCTTC.

The chain combines TRBV4-3 with TRBJ2-5; D not resolved. The germline V gene has CDR1 LGHNA and CDR2 YSLEER. The CDR3 extends over 15 amino acids. The ends were cut back, 4 bases at V and 3 bases at J, with 15 bases in the middle. The CDR3, as DNA: TGCGCCAGCAGCCTTTCCACGGTTGCCGAAGAGACCCAGTACTTC. Its protein is CASSLSTVAEETQYF.

The chain joins TRBV24-1 to TRBJ2-7, with a weak D call TRBD1 (6 bases). With 5 bases removed from V and 4 bases from J, the gap between germline ends came to 23 bases. The CDR3 length is 17 residues. Germline CDR1 is KGHDR and CDR2 is SFDVKD. The CDR3 DNA follows: TGTGCCACCAGTGGCAGCTATTCGACAGGACCAGGGTACGAGCAGTACTTC. It encodes CATSGSYSTGPGYEQYF.

The chain links TRBV7-6 to TRBJ2-2; 12 nucleotides agree with TRBD2. The CDR3 has 20 residues. V lost 7 bases, J lost 0 bases, and 15 bases stayed unmatched. Germline V CDR1 and CDR2: SGHVS, FNYEAQ. Written as DNA, the CDR3 is TGTGCCAGCACCCTACTAGCGGGGGGCCTGGGGAGGCCGAACACCGGGGAGCTGTTTTTT. It encodes CASTLLAGGLGRPNTGELFF.

The J gene is TRBJ2-5, the V gene TRBV3-1, with 11 bases lining up with TRBD2. After removal of 4 bases from V and 0 bases from J, the junction contained 4 bases not matched to a gene. CDR3 length equals 16 residues. The germline gives CDR1 LGHDT, CDR2 YNNKEL (reference sequence). The CDR3 spells CASSRVTSGDQETQYF. The CDR3 nucleotides read TGTGCCAGCAGCCGAGTGACTAGCGGGGACCAAGAGACCCAGTACTTC.

This clonotype was detected only a few times. The J gene is TRBJ2-1, the V gene TRBV4-1; the D gene is possibly TRBD2 (5 bases). The germline V and J ends were trimmed by 1 base and 8 bases, with 15 bases remaining between them. The CDR3 totals 15 residues. The V gene's germline CDR1 is MGHRA and CDR2 YSYEKL. The CDR3 loop reads CASSQAVGEWDEQFF. The CDR3 bases are TGCGCCAGCAGCCAAGCCGTTGGGGAGTGGGATGAGCAGTTCTTC.

This clonotype occurred a few times. The V gene is TRBV5-1, the J gene TRBJ2-3; maybe TRBD2 (5 bases). The CDR3 length is 14 residues. V lost 1 base to trimming and J lost 2 bases, with 8 bases between them. Per the germline V gene, CDR1 is SGHRS and CDR2 is YFSETQ. In DNA form, the CDR3 reads TGCGCCAGCAGCTTGACTAGGCCCACAGATACGCAGTATTTT. Translation gives CASSLTRPTDTQYF.

V is TRBV5-5 and J is TRBJ2-1; 11 bases match TRBD1. This CDR3 comprises 15 residues. Unmatched junction bases numbered 7, after V lost 4 bases and J lost 7 bases. Germline V gene data show CDR1 as SGHKS and CDR2 as YYEKEE (reference sequence). CDR3 nucleotides: TGTGCCAGCAGCGGGACAGGGGGTGTTGATAATGAGCAGTTCTTC. It codes for CASSGTGGVDNEQFF.

This clonotype was observed a few times. The chain has TRBV4-3 and TRBJ2-5, with a possible D match to TRBD1 (6 bases). This CDR3 has 14 amino acids. The V and J ends lost 1 base and 3 bases respectively, with 9 bases between them. Germline loops: CDR1 LGHNA, CDR2 YSLEER. The CDR3 coding sequence is TGCGCCAGCAGCCAAGTACAGGGTGAAGAGACCCAGTACTTC. Its translation is CASSQVQGEETQYF.

The rearrangement joins TRBV7-8 to TRBJ1-4; D uncertain. Germline V lookup: CDR1 SGHVS, CDR2 FQNEAQ. Deletions cut 6 bases from V and 1 base from J, with 3 bases between. The CDR3 covers 12 residues. Written as DNA, the CDR3 is TGTGCCAGCAGTCAAACTAATGAAAAACTGTTTTTT. This encodes CASSQTNEKLFF.

The rearrangement uses TRBV4-1 and TRBJ2-7, with 8 bases that match TRBD2. V dropped 3 bases and J dropped 4; count of bases not matched to a gene: 17. Looked up from germline, CDR1 is MGHRA and CDR2 is YSYEKL. The length of the CDR3 is 18 residues. CDR3 nucleotide sequence: TGCGCCAGCAGCCAGGCAGACGGGGGGGCCGGTGGGTTATACGAGCAGTACGTC. It translates to CASSQADGGAGGLYEQYV.

There are a few counts of this clonotype. The chain couples TRBV13 to TRBJ1-1, with no clear D. The V end lost 1 base, the J end lost 0 bases, and 12 bases lay between the germline ends. The CDR3 is 16 amino acids. From germline, CDR1 is PRHDT and CDR2 FYEKMQ (reference sequence). The DNA for the CDR3 is TGTGCCAGCAGCTTAGCTCTGACCTTCATGAACACTGAAGCTTTCTTT. As protein: CASSLALTFMNTEAFF.

The chain employs TRBV28 and TRBJ1-1, with no clear D. Germline loops: CDR1 MDHEN, CDR2 SYDVKM. The CDR3 has 11 amino acids. The V end lost 7 bases, the J end lost 1 base, and 4 bases lay between the germline ends. The chain's CDR3 is CASTENTEAFF. The CDR3 nucleotides are TGTGCCAGCACGGAGAACACTGAAGCTTTCTTT.